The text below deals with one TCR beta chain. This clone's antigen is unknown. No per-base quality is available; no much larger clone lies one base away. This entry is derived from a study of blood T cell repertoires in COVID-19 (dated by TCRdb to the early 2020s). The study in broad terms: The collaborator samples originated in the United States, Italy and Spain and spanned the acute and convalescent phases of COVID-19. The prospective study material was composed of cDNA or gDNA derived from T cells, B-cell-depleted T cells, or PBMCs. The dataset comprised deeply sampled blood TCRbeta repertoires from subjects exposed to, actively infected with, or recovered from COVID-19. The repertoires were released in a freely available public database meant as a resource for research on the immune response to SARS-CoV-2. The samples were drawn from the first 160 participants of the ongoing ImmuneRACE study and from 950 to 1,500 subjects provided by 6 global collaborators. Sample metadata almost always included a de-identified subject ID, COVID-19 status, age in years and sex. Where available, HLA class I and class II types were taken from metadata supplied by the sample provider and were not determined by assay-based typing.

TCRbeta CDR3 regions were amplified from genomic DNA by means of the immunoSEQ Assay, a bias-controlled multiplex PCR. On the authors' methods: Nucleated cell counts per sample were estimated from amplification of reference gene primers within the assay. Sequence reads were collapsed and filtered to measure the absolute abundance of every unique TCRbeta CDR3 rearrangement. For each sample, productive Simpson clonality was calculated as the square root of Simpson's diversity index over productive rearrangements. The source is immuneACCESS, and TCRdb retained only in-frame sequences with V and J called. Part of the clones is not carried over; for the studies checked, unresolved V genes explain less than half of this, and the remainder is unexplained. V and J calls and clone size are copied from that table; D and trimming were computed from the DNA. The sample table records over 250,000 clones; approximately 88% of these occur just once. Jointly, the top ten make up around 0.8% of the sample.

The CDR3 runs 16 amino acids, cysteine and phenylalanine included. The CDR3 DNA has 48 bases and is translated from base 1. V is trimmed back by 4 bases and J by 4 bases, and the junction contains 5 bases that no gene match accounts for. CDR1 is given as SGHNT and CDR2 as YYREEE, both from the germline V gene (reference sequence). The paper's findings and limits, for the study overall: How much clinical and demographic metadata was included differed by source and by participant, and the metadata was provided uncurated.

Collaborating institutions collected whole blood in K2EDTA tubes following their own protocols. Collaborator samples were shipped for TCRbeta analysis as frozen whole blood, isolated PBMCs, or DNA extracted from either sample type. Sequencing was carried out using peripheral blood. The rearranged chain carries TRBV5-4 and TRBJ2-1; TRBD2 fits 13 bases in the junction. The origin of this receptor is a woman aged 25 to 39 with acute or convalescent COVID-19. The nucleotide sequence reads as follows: TGTGCCAGCAGCGGGGGGACTAGCGGGGTGTACAATGAGCAGTTCTTC. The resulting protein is CASSGGTSGVYNEQFF.